A single sample gave rise to the 10 T cell receptor beta chains below, sequenced in a study of Ad26.COV2.S vaccination and SARS-CoV-2 variants (dated by TCRdb to about 2021). Library preparation employed the immunoSEQ multiplex PCR assay. In its TCRdb copy, this immuneACCESS table keeps in-frame sequences only and misses some clones. Where compared with another copy, unresolved V genes explain less than half of these, and the others have no known cause. The sample data list fewer than 400,000 clones, and 85% to 90% of these were observed just once. Clones ranked in the top ten supply more than 1.5% of the sample. The treatment or condition label for this specimen denotes: roughly 19 received Ad26.COV2.S at low or high dose, single or two shots; 5 received placebo; per-sample allocation not given. Repertoires of vaccine and placebo recipients were sequenced from samples collected on day 63 after the first injection.

The source was peripheral blood, collected in a trial of Ad26.COV2.S vaccine versus placebo. Receptors originate from a person between 18 and 65 years old who received the Ad26.COV2.S COVID-19 vaccine or a placebo.

This clone was counted once. This chain links TRBV3-1 (or the pseudogene TRBV3-2) with TRBJ2-7, with TRBD1 as a possible D gene (6 bases). The CDR3 sequence is 16 residues long. V lost 1 base and J lost 3, with 16 bases in between. The germline gives CDR1 LGHDT, CDR2 YNNKEL (reference sequence). The CDR3 DNA reads as TGTGCCAGCAGCCAAGTAGTATACAGGGCGTGCTACGAGCAGTACTTC. As protein: CASSQVVYRACYEQYF.

This clone was detected once. V is TRBV15 and J is TRBJ2-1; D remains ambiguous. The CDR3 loop spans 11 amino acids. Per the germline V gene, CDR1 is LNHNV and CDR2 is YYDKDF (reference sequence). V lost 4 bases to trimming and J lost 7 bases, with 5 bases between them. The CDR3 sequence is CATSIGNEQFF. DNA of the CDR3: TGTGCCACCAGCATAGGGAATGAGCAGTTCTTC.

J is TRBJ1-4 and V is TRBV5-6, with 7 bases lining up with TRBD1. V was clipped by 3 bases and J by 7 bases; unmatched bases: 6. CDR1 SGHDT and CDR2 YYEEEE come from the germline V gene. The CDR3 length is 14 residues. CDR3 DNA: TGTGCCAGCAGCTCAACAGGGGTTGTTGAAAAACTGTTTTTT. Protein: CASSSTGVVEKLFF.

This clone showed up many times. A junction boundary mismatches the germline segment, possibly from a read error. The chain recombines TRBV6-5 with TRBJ1-1; 12 nucleotides agree with TRBD1. This CDR3 comprises 15 residues. Germline V lookup: CDR1 MNHEY, CDR2 SVGAGI. The CDR3 sequence is CVSKGQGAGDTEAFF. CDR3 in DNA: TGTGTCAGCAAGGGACAGGGGGCGGGGGACACTGAAGCTTTCTTT.

This clone was picked up a small number of times. The chain combines TRBV19 with TRBJ2-1, with D possibly matching TRBD2 (5 bases). Germline CDR1 LNHDA, CDR2 SQIVND (reference sequence). The germline V and J ends were trimmed by 6 bases and 5 bases, with 11 bases remaining between them. This CDR3 region has 13 residues. The CDR3 loop is CASSNGLDNEQFF. The CDR3 bases are TGTGCCAGTAGCAACGGACTGGACAATGAGCAGTTCTTC.

In DNA form, the CDR3 reads TGCGCCAGCAGCTTGCGACAGGACACTGAAGCTTTCTTT. It is translated as CASSLRQDTEAFF. The chain joins TRBV5-1 to TRBJ1-1; tentative D call: TRBD1 (6 bases). This CDR3 is built from 13 residues. Germline assignment: CDR1 SGHRS and CDR2 YFSETQ. The V gene lost 1 base and the J gene lost 3 bases, with 7 bases spanning the gap.

This sequence joins TRBV19 and TRBJ2-5, with no clear D. CDR3 size: 13 residues. Trimming cost V 6 bases and J 2 bases, with 10 bases left between them. Germline CDR1 reads LNHDA; CDR2 reads SQIVND (reference sequence). CDR3 DNA sequence: TGTGCCAGTAGCACACGCCCACAAGAGACCCAGTACTTC. Translation gives CASSTRPQETQYF.

This clone was counted a single time. The chain employs TRBV9 and TRBJ2-5; D assignment may be TRBD1 or TRBD2 (6 bases each). CDR3 size: 15 residues. The germline gives CDR1 SGDLS, CDR2 YYNGEE. Trimming took off 4 bases at V and 5 bases at J, with 18 bases between the two ends. The CDR3 DNA reads as TGTGCCAGCAGCATAGGGGGGTTTGGAGTGGAGACCCAGTACTTC. Residues: CASSIGGFGVETQYF. Full variable domain (rest looked up from reference TRBV9 and TRBJ2-5): DSGVTQTPKHLITATGQRVTLRCSPRSGDLSVYWYQQSLDQGLQFLIQYYNGEERAKGNILERFSAQQFPDLHSELNLSSLELGDSALYFCASSIGGFGVETQYFGPGTRLLVL.

J is TRBJ2-5 and V is TRBV10-2; D is perhaps TRBD2 (7 bases). The germline V gene has CDR1 WSHSY and CDR2 SAAADI. Between the trimmed V and J ends, which lost 0 bases and 3 bases, there was a span of 11 bases. CDR3 length equals 15 residues. CDR3 DNA: TGCGCCAGCAGTGAGTCAAGGGGGGGAGAAGAGACCCAGTACTTC. Amino acid sequence: CASSESRGGEETQYF.

The rearrangement uses TRBV18 and TRBJ2-2; D possibly uses TRBD1 or TRBD2 (5 bases each). V dropped 3 bases and J dropped 6 bases, with 11 bases sitting between them. This CDR3 is 14 amino acids long. Germline CDR1 is KGHSH and CDR2 is LQKENI. The CDR3 is CASSPGTRSGELFF. In DNA, the CDR3 is TGTGCCAGCTCACCTGGGACCAGGTCCGGGGAGCTGTTTTTT.